The 30 T cell receptor beta chains in this list originate from one sample, sequenced in a study of blood T cells in healthy people across ages. It was with a sample-barcoded 5' primer and a J-beta primer mix that a second PCR of roughly 6 to 11 cycles was run. TCRdb used MiXCR to reprocess the 5' RACE reads, holding one entry per CDR3 protein. The table lists about 1.5 million distinct CDR3 sequences, 42% of them singletons. The sample was blood. The receptors shown here come from a woman aged 18-29 years in good health.

This chain connects TRBV6-1 to TRBJ2-1, with D maybe TRBD2 (5 bases). CDR1 is MNHNS and CDR2 is SASEGT in the germline V gene. Trimming shortened V by 4 bases and J by 8 bases, and 24 bases separated the two germline ends. The CDR3 spans 17 residues. In DNA, the CDR3 is TGTGCCAGCAGTGGCGAGGGTGGCACCTTCTTTAGAGATGAGCAGTTCTTC. The encoded protein is CASSGEGGTFFRDEQFF.

This clonotype was observed a single time. The gene calls are TRBV7-6 and TRBJ2-3; TRBD2 agrees at 12 bases. V lost 5 bases, J lost 2 bases, and 14 bases stayed unmatched. The CDR3 runs to 19 residues. The germline V gene has CDR1 SGHVS and CDR2 FNYEAQ. This CDR3 reads CASSTLLRLAGDNTDTQYF. The CDR3 DNA follows: TGTGCCAGCAGCACCCTCCTGAGACTAGCGGGGGATAACACAGATACGCAGTATTTT.

The chain combines TRBV6-2 or TRBV6-3 with TRBJ2-7; 9 bases align to TRBD2. Germline V lookup: CDR1 MNHEY, CDR2 SVGEGT. V lost 10 bases and J lost 4; bases outside the gene matches: 14. This CDR3 spans 15 amino acids. CDR3 in amino acids: CATSGTSYYPYEQYF. CDR3 in DNA: TGTGCCACATCCGGGACTAGCTACTATCCGTACGAGCAGTACTTC.

This clonotype was seen more than once but under ten times. The chain uses TRBV28 and TRBJ2-7; TRBD1 matches at 8 bases. The end of the DNA aligns better with TRBJ2-5, so the J call may be wrong. There are 13 residues in the CDR3. In germline, CDR1 is MDHEN, CDR2 SYDVKM. The CDR3 DNA is TGTGCCAGCAGTTTGGACAGGGTAGGGACCCAGTACTTC. It yields the protein CASSLDRVGTQYF.

This clonotype appeared a few times. J is TRBJ2-1 and V is TRBV6-5; 7 bases align to TRBD1. This CDR3 comprises 15 residues. V shed 5 bases, J shed 5 bases, and the junction held 9 bases outside the gene matches. Germline CDR1 and CDR2: MNHEY and SVGAGI. In DNA form, the CDR3 reads TGTGCCAGCAGTCGTAACCGGGACAGAGACAATGAGCAGTTCTTC. Translating gives CASSRNRDRDNEQFF.

The chain couples TRBV20-1 to TRBJ2-1, with 8 nucleotides matching TRBD1. Losses at the gene ends were 5 bases for V and 4 bases for J; bases not matched to a gene: 13. Germline V gene lookup returns CDR1 DFQATT and CDR2 SNEGSKA (reference sequence). The CDR3 has 16 amino acids. The CDR3, as DNA: TGCAGTGCTGTGGATGGAGGACAGGGAGCATACAATGAGCAGTTCTTC. It translates to CSAVDGGQGAYNEQFF.

This clonotype was seen a few times. This chain connects TRBV24-1 to TRBJ2-7; 8 nucleotides agree with TRBD2. This CDR3 region has 13 residues. J gave up 6 bases and V 4 bases, and 4 bases lay outside the gene matches. Per germline, CDR1 KGHDR and CDR2 SFDVKD. CDR3 region: CATSETSGGEQYF. The CDR3 DNA sequence: TGTGCCACCAGTGAAACTAGCGGAGGCGAGCAGTACTTC.

The rearrangement uses TRBV29-1 and TRBJ1-2, with a possible D match to TRBD1 (6 bases). The germline V gene encodes CDR1 SQVTM and CDR2 ANQGSEA. The germline V and J ends were trimmed by 4 bases and 2 bases, with 17 bases remaining between them. This CDR3 comprises 15 residues. The CDR3 reads CSVGSRQARNYGYTF. As DNA, the CDR3 is TGCAGCGTTGGAAGTCGACAGGCTCGAAACTATGGCTACACCTTC.

This chain links TRBV5-1 with TRBJ2-4; perhaps D is TRBD1 or TRBD2 (6 bases each). The end of the DNA aligns better with TRBJ2-7, so the J call may be wrong. The CDR3 loop spans 16 amino acids. Germline V CDR1 and CDR2: SGHRS, YFSETQ. CDR3 in amino acids: CASSLAGGAVGYEQYF. DNA for the CDR3: TGCGCCAGCAGCTTGGCCGGGGGCGCGGTTGGGTACGAGCAGTACTTC.

The chain combines TRBV25-1 with TRBJ2-3; maybe TRBD1 (6 bases). CDR1 and CDR2 (germline): MGHDK, SYGVNS. Trimming removed 5 bases at V and 0 bases at J, with 15 bases between. There are 16 residues in the CDR3. The DNA of the CDR3 is TGTGCCAGCAGTCAGGTGTTGGGGGCCAGCACAGATACGCAGTATTTT. Translated: CASSQVLGASTDTQYF.

The V and J genes are TRBV3-1 and TRBJ1-4; D not resolved. The CDR3 length is 16 residues. The V gene's germline CDR1 is LGHDT and CDR2 YNNKEL (reference sequence). V was clipped by 1 base and J by 0 bases, with 9 bases between them. The CDR3: CASSQVGTTTNEKLFF. In nucleotides, the CDR3 is TGTGCCAGCAGCCAAGTTGGAACGACAACTAATGAAAAACTGTTTTTT. Based on the CDR3 plus reference TRBV3-1 and TRBJ1-4, the full variable domain is DTAVSQTPKYLVTQMGNDKSIKCEQNLGHDTMYWYKQDSKKFLKIMFSYNNKELIINETVPNRFSPKSPDKAHLNLHINSLELGDSAVYFCASSQVGTTTNEKLFFGSGTQLSVL.

V is TRBV4-2 and J is TRBJ2-6, with D perhaps TRBD2 (5 bases). CDR3 length equals 16 residues. V lost 0 bases, J lost 4 bases, and 10 bases lay in between. The germline V gene encodes CDR1 LGHNA and CDR2 YNFKEQ. CDR3 in amino acids: CASSQERVGGANVLTF. The CDR3 bases are TGTGCCAGCAGCCAAGAGAGGGTAGGGGGGGCCAACGTCCTGACTTTC.

This clonotype was seen only a few times. The J gene is TRBJ2-5, the V gene TRBV5-1; the match to TRBD1 covers 9 bases. The V gene end was trimmed by 5 bases and the J gene end by 5 bases; junction bases not matched to a gene: 4. From germline, CDR1 is SGHRS and CDR2 YFSETQ. The CDR3 consists of 13 residues. The CDR3 DNA reads as TGCGCCAGCAGATACAGGGGGCTCGAGACCCAGTACTTC. Translated, it gives CASRYRGLETQYF.

This chain uses TRBV4-1 with TRBJ1-3; D is uncertain. CDR1 and CDR2 from the germline V gene are MGHRA and YSYEKL. V was cut by 1 base and J by 8 bases, with 9 bases left in between. The CDR3 covers 13 residues. This CDR3 is CASSQAQWDTIYF. CDR3 bases: TGCGCCAGCAGCCAAGCCCAATGGGACACCATATATTTT.

This clonotype was seen just once. J is TRBJ2-7 and V is TRBV3-1, with a tentative D call TRBD2 (6 bases). The CDR3 runs 18 residues. V lost 5 bases and J lost 0, with 23 bases in between. Per the germline V gene, CDR1 is LGHDT and CDR2 is YNNKEL (reference sequence). CDR3 bases: TGTGCCAGCAGCGCAAGCGTAGGGTCGGGGGACTTCTCCTACGAGCAGTACTTC. Amino acid sequence: CASSASVGSGDFSYEQYF.

This clonotype was seen more than once but under ten times. V gene TRBV12-3 or TRBV12-4 combines with J gene TRBJ1-2; TRBD1 matches at 7 bases. V was clipped by 5 bases and J by 6 bases; unmatched bases: 9. This CDR3 has 14 residues. The CDR3 coding sequence is TGTGCCAGCAGTCAATGGACAGGTGGAAATGGCTACACCTTC. As protein: CASSQWTGGNGYTF.

This clonotype was recorded a few times. J is TRBJ2-6 and V is TRBV19; D not resolved. Germline assignment: CDR1 LNHDA and CDR2 SQIVND (reference sequence). This CDR3 is built from 16 residues. Trimming removed 1 base at V and 0 bases at J, with 7 bases between. The CDR3 DNA reads as TGTGCCAGTAGTATAGCAAGGCACTCTGGGGCCAACGTCCTGACTTTC. Its translation is CASSIARHSGANVLTF.

The CDR3 DNA reads as TGTGCCAGCAGCTTAAAGGCGGGGGGCTACAATGAGCAGTTCTTC. Protein: CASSLKAGGYNEQFF. The genes are TRBV7-9 and TRBJ2-1, with 8 bases that match TRBD2. CDR1 is SEHNR and CDR2 is FQNEAQ in the germline V gene (reference sequence). This CDR3 has 15 residues. V gave up 2 bases and J gave up 3 bases; unmatched junction bases: 3.

This chain uses TRBV29-1 with TRBJ2-2, with D perhaps matching TRBD1 (6 bases). The CDR3 covers 14 residues. Trimming shortened V by 5 bases and J by 1 base, and 11 bases separated the two germline ends. In germline, CDR1 is SQVTM, CDR2 ANQGSEA. The CDR3 spells CSVTDRKNTGELFF. DNA for the CDR3: TGCAGCGTTACTGACAGGAAGAACACCGGGGAGCTGTTTTTT.

This chain joins TRBV11-2 and TRBJ2-7; the match to TRBD1 covers 7 bases. The CDR3 is 15 residues long. V was pared by 5 bases and J by 2 bases, with 9 bases of the junction left unmatched. Germline loops: CDR1 SGHAT, CDR2 FQNNGV. The CDR3 DNA reads TGTGCCAGCAGCCGTACTCCAGGGGGTACCTACGAGCAGTACTTC. This codes for CASSRTPGGTYEQYF. The variable domain in full, with the rest retrieved from reference TRBV11-2 and TRBJ2-7, is EAGVAQSPRYKIIEKRQSVAFWCNPISGHATLYWYQQILGQGPKLLIQFQNNGVVDDSQLPKDRFSAERLKGVDSTLKIQPAKLEDSAVYLCASSRTPGGTYEQYFGPGTRLTVT.

The rearrangement uses TRBV7-9 and TRBJ2-3; 7 nucleotides line up with TRBD2. CDR3 length: 12 amino acids. The V segment lost 5 bases and the J segment 8 bases; nucleotides outside the gene matches: 4. Germline CDR1 and CDR2: SEHNR and FQNEAQ (reference sequence). CDR3 residues: CASSMTGGTQYF. CDR3 nucleotide sequence: TGTGCCAGCAGCATGACGGGGGGTACGCAGTATTTT.

The chain links TRBV24-1 to TRBJ1-2, with TRBD1 as a possible D gene (5 bases). Germline CDR1 reads KGHDR; CDR2 reads SFDVKD. This CDR3 contains 15 residues. The V and J ends lost 3 bases and 2 bases respectively, with 12 bases between them. The CDR3 region has the DNA TGTGCCACCAGTGATAACAACAGGAGAAACTATGGCTACACCTTC. Translating it yields CATSDNNRRNYGYTF.

The CDR3 DNA follows: TGCAGTGCTATGGTCGCGCTTAACACTGAAGCTTTCTTT. Its translation: CSAMVALNTEAFF. This chain connects TRBV20-1 to TRBJ1-1; no clear D gene. CDR1 and CDR2 (germline): DFQATT, SNEGSKA (reference sequence). Trimming pared 4 bases from V and 2 bases from J, leaving 11 bases between. The CDR3 contains 13 residues.

Details on this clonotype: The junction does not match germline at one end; this may be a read error. The rearrangement links TRBV15 to TRBJ2-7; possible D gene TRBD2, 5 bases. This CDR3 comprises 13 residues. From germline, CDR1 is LNHNV and CDR2 YYDKDF (reference sequence). The CDR3 region is CAASRGLTYEQYF. For the CDR3, the DNA is TGTGCCGCCAGCAGAGGGCTGACCTACGAGCAGTACTTC. Full variable domain (rest looked up from reference TRBV15 and TRBJ2-7): DAMVIQNPRYQVTQFGKPVTLSCSQTLNHNVMYWYQQKSSQAPKLLFHYYDKDFNNEADTPDNFQSRRPNTSFCFLDIRSPGLGDTAMYLCAASRGLTYEQYFGPGTRLTVT.

V and J are TRBV20-1 and TRBJ2-7; D call uncertain. The tail of the sequence fits TRBJ2-5 better, so the J call may be wrong. Per the germline V gene, CDR1 is DFQATT and CDR2 is SNEGSKA (reference sequence). This CDR3 spans 16 amino acids. The CDR3 sequence is CSARQPGLGWGETQYF. CDR3 nucleotides: TGCAGTGCTAGACAACCGGGCCTGGGATGGGGAGAGACCCAGTACTTC.

This clonotype was observed a handful of times. CDR3 in DNA: TGCAGCGTTGACTCGGGTCATACGGATACGCAGTATTTT. Amino acids: CSVDSGHTDTQYF. The chain carries TRBV29-1 and TRBJ2-3; D is undetermined. Trimming took off 3 bases at V and 6 bases at J, with 13 bases between the two ends. There are 13 residues in the CDR3. CDR1 and CDR2 from the germline V gene are SQVTM and ANQGSEA.

This clonotype came up a few times. The chain is built from TRBV7-3 and TRBJ2-3; the match to TRBD2 covers 7 bases. CDR3 length equals 16 residues. Germline V gene sequence: CDR1 SGHTA, CDR2 FQGTGA. J was trimmed by 0 bases and V by 0 bases; bases with no gene match: 3. DNA for the CDR3: TGTGCCAGCAGCTTAACCGCGGGAGAGAGCACAGATACGCAGTATTTT. Translation gives CASSLTAGESTDTQYF.

The gene calls are TRBV4-1 and TRBJ1-2; 7 bases align to TRBD1. The V gene end was trimmed by 2 bases and the J gene end by 4 bases; junction bases not matched to a gene: 4. The germline gives CDR1 MGHRA, CDR2 YSYEKL. CDR3 length: 14 amino acids. In DNA, the CDR3 is TGCGCCAGCAGCCAACCGGGACAGCGCTATGGCTACACCTTC. It translates to CASSQPGQRYGYTF.

This clonotype was detected only a few times. The rearrangement uses TRBV6-4 and TRBJ2-4; D ambiguous. This CDR3 comprises 17 residues. Trimming took off 2 bases at V and 0 bases at J, with 14 bases between the two ends. Germline values: CDR1 MRHNA, CDR2 SNTAGT. The CDR3 DNA reads TGTGCCAGCAGTGACATTTCGGTTTTACTAGCCAAAAACATTCAGTACTTC. Protein: CASSDISVLLAKNIQYF.

This clonotype was detected only a few times. The chain's CDR3 is CSALRAADFGGEQYF. The CDR3 nucleotides read TGCAGTGCCCTCAGGGCAGCCGACTTTGGAGGCGAGCAGTACTTC. The chain employs TRBV20-1 and TRBJ2-7; either TRBD1 or TRBD2 may fit D (5 bases each). This CDR3 contains 15 residues. Germline V gene data show CDR1 as DFQATT and CDR2 as SNEGSKA (reference sequence). V lost 6 bases, J lost 6 bases, and 24 bases lay in between.